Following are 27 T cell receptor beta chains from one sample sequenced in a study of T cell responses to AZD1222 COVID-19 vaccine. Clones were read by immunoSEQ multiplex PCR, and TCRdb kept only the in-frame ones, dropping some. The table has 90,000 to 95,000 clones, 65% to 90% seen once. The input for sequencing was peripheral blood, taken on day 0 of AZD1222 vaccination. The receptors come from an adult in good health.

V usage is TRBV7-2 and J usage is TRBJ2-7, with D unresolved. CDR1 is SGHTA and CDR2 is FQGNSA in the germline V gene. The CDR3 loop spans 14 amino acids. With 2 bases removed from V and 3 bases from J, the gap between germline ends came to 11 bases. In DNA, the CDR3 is TGTGCCAGCAGCTTATGGCGGAGAGGCTACGAGCAGTACTTC. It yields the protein CASSLWRRGYEQYF.

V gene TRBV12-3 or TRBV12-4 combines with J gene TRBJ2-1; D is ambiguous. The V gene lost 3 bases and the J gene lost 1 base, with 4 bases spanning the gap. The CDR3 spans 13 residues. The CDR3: CASSLWSYNEQFF. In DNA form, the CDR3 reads TGTGCCAGCAGTTTGTGGTCCTACAATGAGCAGTTCTTC.

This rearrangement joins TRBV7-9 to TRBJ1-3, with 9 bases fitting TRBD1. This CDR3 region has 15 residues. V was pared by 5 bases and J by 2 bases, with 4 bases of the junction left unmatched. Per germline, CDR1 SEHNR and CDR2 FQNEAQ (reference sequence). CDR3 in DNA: TGTGCCAGCAGCCTCCGGACAGGGGCTGGAAACACCATATATTTT. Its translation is CASSLRTGAGNTIYF.

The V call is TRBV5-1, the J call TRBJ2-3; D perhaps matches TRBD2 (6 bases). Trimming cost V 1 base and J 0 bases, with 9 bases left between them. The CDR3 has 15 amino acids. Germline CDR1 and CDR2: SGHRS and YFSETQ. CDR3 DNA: TGCGCCAGCAGCTTGAACGCGGGAAGCACAGATACGCAGTATTTT. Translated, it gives CASSLNAGSTDTQYF.

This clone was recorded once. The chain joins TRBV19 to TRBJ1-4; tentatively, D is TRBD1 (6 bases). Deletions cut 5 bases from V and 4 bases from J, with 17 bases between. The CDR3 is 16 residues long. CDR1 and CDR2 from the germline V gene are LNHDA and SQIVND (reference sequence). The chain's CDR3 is CASSSQQGLGNEKLFF. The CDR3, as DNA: TGTGCCAGTAGTTCCCAACAGGGTCTTGGTAATGAAAAACTGTTTTTT.

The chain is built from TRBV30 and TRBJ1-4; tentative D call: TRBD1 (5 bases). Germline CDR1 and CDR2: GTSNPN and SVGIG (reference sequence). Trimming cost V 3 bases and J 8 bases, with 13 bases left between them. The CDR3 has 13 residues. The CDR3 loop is CAWRRQGREKLFF. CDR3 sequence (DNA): TGTGCCTGGAGACGCCAGGGAAGGGAAAAACTGTTTTTT.

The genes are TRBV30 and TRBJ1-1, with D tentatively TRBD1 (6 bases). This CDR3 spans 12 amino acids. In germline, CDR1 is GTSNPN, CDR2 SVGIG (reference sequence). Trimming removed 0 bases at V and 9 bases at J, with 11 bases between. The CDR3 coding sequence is TGTGCCTGGAGTGTCCTCCGGGACAAAGCTTTCTTT. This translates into CAWSVLRDKAFF.

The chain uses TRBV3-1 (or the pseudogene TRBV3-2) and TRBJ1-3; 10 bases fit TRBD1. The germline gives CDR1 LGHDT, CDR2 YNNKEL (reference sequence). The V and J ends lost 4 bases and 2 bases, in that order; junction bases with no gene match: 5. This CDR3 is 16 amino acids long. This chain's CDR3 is CASSRSGTGAGNTIYF. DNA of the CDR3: TGTGCCAGCAGCCGATCTGGGACAGGGGCTGGAAACACCATATATTTT.

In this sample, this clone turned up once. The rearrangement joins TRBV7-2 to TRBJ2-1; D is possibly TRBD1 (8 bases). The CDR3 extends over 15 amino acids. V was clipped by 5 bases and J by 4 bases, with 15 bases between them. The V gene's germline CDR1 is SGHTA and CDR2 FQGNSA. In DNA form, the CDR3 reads TGTGCCAGCAGCCCCGGACAGGGAGGGTACAATGAGCAGTTCTTC. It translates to CASSPGQGGYNEQFF.

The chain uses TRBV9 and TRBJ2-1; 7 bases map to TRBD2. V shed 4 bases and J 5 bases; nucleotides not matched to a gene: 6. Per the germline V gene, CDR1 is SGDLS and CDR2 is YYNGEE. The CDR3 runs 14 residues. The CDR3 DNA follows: TGTGCCAGCAGCATGCGGGAGCAGCACAATGAGCAGTTCTTC. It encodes CASSMREQHNEQFF.

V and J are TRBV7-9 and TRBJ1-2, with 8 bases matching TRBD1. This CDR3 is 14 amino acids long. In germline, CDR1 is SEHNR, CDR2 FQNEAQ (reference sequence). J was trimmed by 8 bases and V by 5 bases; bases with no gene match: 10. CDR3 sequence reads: CASSPHGQGEGYTF. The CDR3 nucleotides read TGTGCCAGCAGCCCGCATGGACAGGGCGAAGGCTACACCTTC.

CDR3 coding DNA: TGTGCCAGCAGCTTTAAACCCGGGGTCAGGCAGCCCCAGCATTTT. It specifies CASSFKPGVRQPQHF. The chain recombines TRBV7-2 with TRBJ1-5; D is unclear. The V gene lost 3 bases and the J gene lost 7 bases, with 16 bases spanning the gap. Germline V gene data show CDR1 as SGHTA and CDR2 as FQGNSA. The CDR3 runs 15 residues.

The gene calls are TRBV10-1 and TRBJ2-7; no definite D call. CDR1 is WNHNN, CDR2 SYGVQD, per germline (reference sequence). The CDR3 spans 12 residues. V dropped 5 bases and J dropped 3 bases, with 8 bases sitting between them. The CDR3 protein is CASSPDLYEQYF. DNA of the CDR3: TGCGCCAGCAGTCCTGATCTCTACGAGCAGTACTTC.

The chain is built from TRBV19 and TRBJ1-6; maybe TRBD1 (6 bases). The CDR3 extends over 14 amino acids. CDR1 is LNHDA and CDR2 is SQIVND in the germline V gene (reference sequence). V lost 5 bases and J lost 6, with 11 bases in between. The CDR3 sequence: CASSPRDINSPLHF. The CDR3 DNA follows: TGTGCCAGTAGTCCCCGGGACATTAATTCACCCCTCCACTTT.

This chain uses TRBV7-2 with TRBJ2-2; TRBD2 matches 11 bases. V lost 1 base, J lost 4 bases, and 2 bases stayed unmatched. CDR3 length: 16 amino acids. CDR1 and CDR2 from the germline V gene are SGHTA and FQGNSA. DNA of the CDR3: TGTGCCAGCAGCTTAGTTAGCGGGGGGGGCACCGGGGAGCTGTTTTTT. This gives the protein CASSLVSGGGTGELFF.

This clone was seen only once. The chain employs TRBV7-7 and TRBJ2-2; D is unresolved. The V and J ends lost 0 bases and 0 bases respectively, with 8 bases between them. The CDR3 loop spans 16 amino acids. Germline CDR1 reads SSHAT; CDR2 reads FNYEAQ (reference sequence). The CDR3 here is CASSLAPSANTGELFF. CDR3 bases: TGTGCCAGCAGCTTAGCGCCGTCAGCGAACACCGGGGAGCTGTTTTTT.

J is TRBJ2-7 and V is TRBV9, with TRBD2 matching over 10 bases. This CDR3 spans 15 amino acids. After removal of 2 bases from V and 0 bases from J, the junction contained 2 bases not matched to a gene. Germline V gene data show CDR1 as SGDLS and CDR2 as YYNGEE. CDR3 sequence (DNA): TGTGCCAGCAGCGTTAGCGGGGGGCCCTCCTACGAGCAGTACTTC. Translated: CASSVSGGPSYEQYF.

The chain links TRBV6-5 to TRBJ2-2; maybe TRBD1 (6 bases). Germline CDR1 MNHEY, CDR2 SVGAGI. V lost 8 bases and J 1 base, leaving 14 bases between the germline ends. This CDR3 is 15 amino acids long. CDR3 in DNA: TGTGCCAGCGGACCGACAGGCCTGAACACCGGGGAGCTGTTTTTT. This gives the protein CASGPTGLNTGELFF.

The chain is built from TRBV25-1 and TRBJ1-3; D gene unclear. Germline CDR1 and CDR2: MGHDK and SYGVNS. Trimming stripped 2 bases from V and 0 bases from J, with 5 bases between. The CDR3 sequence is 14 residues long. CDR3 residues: CASSEGFSGNTIYF. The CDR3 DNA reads TGTGCCAGCAGTGAAGGATTCTCTGGAAACACCATATATTTT.

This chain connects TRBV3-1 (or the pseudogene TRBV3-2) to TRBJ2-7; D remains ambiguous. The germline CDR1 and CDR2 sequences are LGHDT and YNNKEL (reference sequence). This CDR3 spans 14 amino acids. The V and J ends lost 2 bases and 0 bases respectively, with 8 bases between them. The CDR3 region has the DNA TGTGCCAGCAGCCAACACAGTCCCTCCTACGAGCAGTACTTC. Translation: CASSQHSPSYEQYF.

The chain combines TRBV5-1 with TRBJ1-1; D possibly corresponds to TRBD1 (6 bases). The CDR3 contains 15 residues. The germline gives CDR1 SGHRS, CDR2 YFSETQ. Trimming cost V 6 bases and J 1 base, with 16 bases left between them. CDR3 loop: CASNPGGQGNTEAFF. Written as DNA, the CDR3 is TGCGCCAGCAACCCCGGGGGCCAGGGGAACACTGAAGCTTTCTTT.

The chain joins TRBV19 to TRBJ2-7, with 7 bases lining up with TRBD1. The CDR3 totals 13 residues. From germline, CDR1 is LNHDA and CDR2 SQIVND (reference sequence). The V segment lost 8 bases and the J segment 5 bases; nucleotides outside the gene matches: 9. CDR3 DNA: TGTGCCAGTGGAGAGACAGGGACCCACGAGCAGTACTTC. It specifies CASGETGTHEQYF. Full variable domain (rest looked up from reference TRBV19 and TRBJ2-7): DGGITQSPKYLFRKEGQNVTLSCEQNLNHDAMYWYRQDPGQGLRLIYYSQIVNDFQKGDIAEGYSVSREKKESFPLTVTSAQKNPTAFYLCASGETGTHEQYFGPGTRLTVT.

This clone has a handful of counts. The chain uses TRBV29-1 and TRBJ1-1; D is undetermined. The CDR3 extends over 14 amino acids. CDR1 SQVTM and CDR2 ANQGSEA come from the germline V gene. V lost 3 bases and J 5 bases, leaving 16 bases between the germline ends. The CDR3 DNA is TGCAGCGTTGAGATTTCGGGCGCCGCGACTGAAGCTTTCTTT. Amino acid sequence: CSVEISGAATEAFF.

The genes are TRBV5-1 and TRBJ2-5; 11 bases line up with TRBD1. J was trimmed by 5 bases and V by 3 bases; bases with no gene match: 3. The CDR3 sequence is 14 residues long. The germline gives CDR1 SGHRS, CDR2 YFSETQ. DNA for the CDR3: TGCGCCAGCAGCTGGAGGGACAGGGGGGAGACCCAGTACTTC. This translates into CASSWRDRGETQYF.

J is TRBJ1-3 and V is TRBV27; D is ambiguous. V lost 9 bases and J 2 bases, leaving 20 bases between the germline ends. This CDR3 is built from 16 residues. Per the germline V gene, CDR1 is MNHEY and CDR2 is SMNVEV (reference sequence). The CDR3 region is CARIFLEIEPGNTIYF. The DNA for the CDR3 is TGTGCCAGGATCTTCCTTGAGATTGAACCTGGAAACACCATATATTTT.

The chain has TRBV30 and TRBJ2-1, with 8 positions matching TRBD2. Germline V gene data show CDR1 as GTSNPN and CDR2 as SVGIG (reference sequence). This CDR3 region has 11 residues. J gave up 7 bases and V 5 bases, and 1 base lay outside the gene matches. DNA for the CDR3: TGTGCCTGGGGACTAGCAAATGAGCAGTTCTTC. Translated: CAWGLANEQFF.

DNA of the CDR3: TGCGCCAGCAGCCAAGGGGGCGCGACAGGGTCCTACAATGAGCAGTTCTTC. This sequence encodes CASSQGGATGSYNEQFF. The chain has TRBV4-1 and TRBJ2-1; the match to TRBD1 covers 7 bases. V lost 1 base and J lost 1; bases outside the gene matches: 7. Looked up from germline, CDR1 is MGHRA and CDR2 is YSYEKL. There are 17 residues in the CDR3.